Shown below are 32 T cell receptor beta chains from a single sample sequenced in a study of T cell responses to AZD1222 COVID-19 vaccine. Here immunoSEQ multiplex PCR was the method, and the copy in TCRdb shows in-frame clones only, minus some. This table holds more than 150,000 clones, more than 80% found once. The sample consisted of peripheral blood, taken on day 0 of AZD1222 vaccination. These receptors originate from an adult in good health.

The chain links TRBV9 to TRBJ1-6, with a possible D match to TRBD1 (6 bases). The germline CDR1 and CDR2 sequences are SGDLS and YYNGEE. This CDR3 is 14 amino acids long. Trimming took off 3 bases at V and 7 bases at J, with 11 bases between the two ends. Here the CDR3 reads CASSARQGNSPLHF. CDR3 nucleotides: TGTGCCAGCAGCGCCCGGCAGGGGAATTCACCCCTCCACTTT.

The chain recombines TRBV12-3 or TRBV12-4 with TRBJ1-3; D is unresolved. With 6 bases removed from V and 3 bases from J, the gap between germline ends came to 6 bases. The CDR3 is 12 amino acids. CDR3 region: CASRYYGNTIYF. The CDR3 region has the DNA TGTGCCAGCAGGTATTATGGAAACACCATATATTTT.

The chain couples TRBV7-2 to TRBJ1-6; D is possibly TRBD1 (6 bases). The length of the CDR3 is 13 residues. V shed 5 bases and J shed 7 bases, with 9 bases lying between them. The germline V gene encodes CDR1 SGHTA and CDR2 FQGNSA. The CDR3 coding sequence is TGTGCCAGCAGCCCGGACAGAAATTCACCCCTCCACTTT. Translation gives CASSPDRNSPLHF.

This chain joins TRBV7-9 and TRBJ1-6, with D possibly matching TRBD1 (6 bases). Germline assignment: CDR1 SEHNR and CDR2 FQNEAQ (reference sequence). The ends were cut back, 5 bases at V and 6 bases at J, with 11 bases in the middle. The CDR3 extends over 14 amino acids. CDR3 loop: CASSPQGFNSPLHF. The DNA of the CDR3 is TGTGCCAGCAGCCCGCAGGGGTTTAATTCACCCCTCCACTTT.

The chain is built from TRBV7-2 and TRBJ2-1; D ambiguous. Trimming left V 0 bases short and J 9 bases short, with 12 bases between. This CDR3 has 14 residues. Germline V gives CDR1 SGHTA, CDR2 FQGNSA. The CDR3 reads CASSLALGDAEQFF. DNA of the CDR3: TGTGCCAGCAGCTTAGCGCTAGGAGACGCTGAGCAGTTCTTC.

The chain couples TRBV2 to TRBJ2-2, with D possibly matching TRBD2 (5 bases). Trimming took off 3 bases at V and 6 bases at J, with 8 bases between the two ends. The CDR3 has 13 residues. Germline CDR1 reads SNHLY; CDR2 reads FYNNEI. The CDR3 spells CASSERVAGELFF. The CDR3 DNA follows: TGTGCCAGCAGTGAGAGGGTGGCCGGGGAGCTGTTTTTT.

The rearrangement joins TRBV4-1 to TRBJ1-2; 7 bases line up with TRBD1. The CDR3 contains 15 residues. The ends lost 2 bases at V and 8 bases at J; junction bases unmatched: 11. CDR1 and CDR2 from the germline V gene are MGHRA and YSYEKL. This CDR3 reads CASSQPGQEAKGYTF. DNA for the CDR3: TGCGCCAGCAGCCAACCCGGACAGGAGGCCAAGGGCTACACCTTC.

V is TRBV29-1 and J is TRBJ1-5; D is possibly TRBD1 (6 bases). Germline CDR1 and CDR2: SQVTM and ANQGSEA. V was pared by 4 bases and J by 11 bases, with 18 bases between. The CDR3 consists of 13 residues. CDR3 coding DNA: TGCAGCGTTGTGGGGGGTACCCAGGGGACCCAGCATTTT. This gives the protein CSVVGGTQGTQHF.

V gene TRBV5-4 combines with J gene TRBJ2-2, with TRBD1 matching over 7 bases. CDR1 and CDR2 from the germline V gene are SGHNT and YYREEE (reference sequence). The junction had 8 bases not matched to a gene; V was cut back by 2 bases and J by 4 bases. There are 16 residues in the CDR3. CDR3 sequence reads: CASSFPPAGGTGELFF. CDR3 sequence (DNA): TGTGCCAGCAGCTTTCCCCCGGCAGGGGGCACCGGGGAGCTGTTTTTT.

The count of this clone is one. This chain links TRBV3-1 (or the pseudogene TRBV3-2) with TRBJ1-4; D ambiguous. Germline V CDR1 and CDR2: LGHDT, YNNKEL (reference sequence). The germline V and J ends were trimmed by 5 bases and 4 bases, with 11 bases remaining between them. CDR3 size: 14 residues. The CDR3 spells CASSGRKLNEKLFF. The CDR3 DNA reads TGTGCCAGCAGCGGACGGAAGCTTAATGAAAAACTGTTTTTT.

Only one count was recorded for this clone. V gene TRBV9 combines with J gene TRBJ2-3, with TRBD2 matching 7 bases. V shed 3 bases and J 2 bases; nucleotides not matched to a gene: 9. Germline assignment: CDR1 SGDLS and CDR2 YYNGEE. CDR3 length: 16 amino acids. The CDR3 DNA follows: TGTGCCAGCAGCGCGCGGGTTGGGGACTACACAGATACGCAGTATTTT. Residues: CASSARVGDYTDTQYF.

The chain joins TRBV18 to TRBJ2-3; TRBD1 agrees at 10 bases. Trimming took 3 bases from V and 4 from J; bases not matched to a gene: 4. Germline-derived CDR1 and CDR2 are KGHSH and LQKENI. CDR3 length: 15 amino acids. CDR3 sequence reads: CASSPGTGEADTQYF. CDR3 bases: TGTGCCAGCTCACCGGGGACAGGGGAGGCAGATACGCAGTATTTT.

V is TRBV29-1 and J is TRBJ1-6; 7 bases map to TRBD1. This CDR3 region has 13 residues. Losses at the gene ends were 5 bases for V and 7 bases for J; bases not matched to a gene: 5. Germline CDR1 SQVTM, CDR2 ANQGSEA. CDR3 loop: CSVRQGYNSPLHF. The CDR3, as DNA: TGCAGCGTTCGACAGGGTTACAATTCACCCCTCCACTTT.

This rearrangement joins TRBV6-1 to TRBJ2-5; the match to TRBD2 covers 8 bases. Germline V gives CDR1 MNHNS, CDR2 SASEGT. J gave up 3 bases and V 4 bases, and 10 bases lay outside the gene matches. This CDR3 spans 16 amino acids. This CDR3 is CASSGSGGGYEETQYF. DNA for the CDR3: TGTGCCAGCAGTGGGTCCGGGGGGGGATATGAAGAGACCCAGTACTTC.

J is TRBJ1-2 and V is TRBV9; D ambiguous. The V end lost 1 base, the J end lost 2 bases, and 6 bases lay between the germline ends. The germline V gene encodes CDR1 SGDLS and CDR2 YYNGEE. The CDR3 is made up of 13 amino acids. The CDR3 DNA reads TGTGCCAGCAGCGTATTACAGAACTATGGCTACACCTTC. This encodes CASSVLQNYGYTF.

The V call is TRBV3-1 (or the pseudogene TRBV3-2), the J call TRBJ1-6; 9 bases line up with TRBD1. Germline lookup yields CDR1 LGHDT and CDR2 YNNKEL (reference sequence). The CDR3 consists of 17 residues. J lost 5 bases, V lost 0 bases, and 5 bases had no gene match. In DNA form, the CDR3 reads TGTGCCAGCAGCCAAGACGAGAACAGGGGGCATAATTCACCCCTCCACTTT. This encodes CASSQDENRGHNSPLHF.

This rearrangement joins TRBV19 to TRBJ1-2, with TRBD1 matching 12 bases. The CDR3 runs to 16 residues. Germline-derived CDR1 and CDR2 are LNHDA and SQIVND (reference sequence). The junction had 8 bases not matched to a gene; V was cut back by 4 bases and J by 5 bases. CDR3 in amino acids: CASSTGTGGRGYGYTF. CDR3 nucleotides: TGTGCCAGTAGTACGGGGACAGGGGGCCGTGGTTATGGCTACACCTTC.

This clone has just a few counts. The chain links TRBV19 to TRBJ1-5, with D possibly matching TRBD1 (5 bases). V was shortened by 7 bases and J by 3 bases, with 13 bases between the two germline ends. Germline V gene lookup returns CDR1 LNHDA and CDR2 SQIVND (reference sequence). The CDR3 is made up of 14 amino acids. The CDR3 DNA reads as TGTGCCAGTAATCGAGACAGCTTCAATCAGCCCCAGCATTTT. This sequence encodes CASNRDSFNQPQHF.

The chain joins TRBV19 to TRBJ1-2; no clear D. V was trimmed by 3 bases and J by 4 bases, leaving 12 bases between them. CDR1 LNHDA and CDR2 SQIVND come from the germline V gene (reference sequence). The CDR3 runs to 14 residues. DNA for the CDR3: TGTGCCAGTAGTATGATAGGGCAAATCTATGGCTACACCTTC. Translation: CASSMIGQIYGYTF.

CDR3 DNA sequence: TGTGCCAGCAGTTCCCGTACAGGCCCCTATGGCTACACCTTC. Protein: CASSSRTGPYGYTF. The J gene is TRBJ1-2, the V gene TRBV27, with D possibly being TRBD1 (5 bases). The CDR3 extends over 14 amino acids. Trimming cost V 4 bases and J 4 bases, with 13 bases left between them. Germline V CDR1 and CDR2: MNHEY, SMNVEV (reference sequence).

The genes are TRBV27 and TRBJ2-5; the match to TRBD2 covers 11 bases. J lost 5 bases, V lost 5 bases, and 16 bases had no gene match. CDR1 MNHEY and CDR2 SMNVEV come from the germline V gene (reference sequence). This CDR3 is built from 18 residues. The CDR3 DNA is TGTGCCAGCAGTGCGGGGGGCGTCGGACTAGCGGGCGGTGAGACCCAGTACTTC. It yields the protein CASSAGGVGLAGGETQYF.

The rearrangement links TRBV12-3 or TRBV12-4 to TRBJ1-2, with 10 bases identical to TRBD1. J was trimmed by 7 bases and V by 7 bases; bases with no gene match: 6. The CDR3 spans 13 residues. The chain's CDR3 is CASTQGDRGGYTF. The CDR3 DNA sequence: TGTGCCAGCACCCAGGGGGACAGGGGTGGCTACACCTTC.

This CDR3 is CASSTQGAGTGELFF. The CDR3 bases are TGTGCCAGCAGTACTCAGGGGGCGGGCACCGGGGAGCTGTTTTTT. This chain joins TRBV5-5 and TRBJ2-2, with 8 bases matching TRBD1. The V gene's germline CDR1 is SGHKS and CDR2 YYEKEE (reference sequence). V lost 5 bases to trimming and J lost 4 bases; unmatched junction nucleotides: 7. This CDR3 spans 15 amino acids.

The V gene is TRBV7-2, the J gene TRBJ2-3; TRBD2 agrees at 12 bases. CDR1 SGHTA and CDR2 FQGNSA come from the germline V gene. CDR3 length equals 17 residues. The J segment lost 1 base and the V segment lost 5 bases, leaving 7 bases of the junction unmatched. In nucleotides, the CDR3 is TGTGCCAGCAGCCCTCGGACTAGCGGGATGGGCACAGATACGCAGTATTTT. Its translation is CASSPRTSGMGTDTQYF.

The rearrangement joins TRBV27 to TRBJ1-5; D not certain. CDR1 and CDR2 (germline): MNHEY, SMNVEV (reference sequence). Trimming took 2 bases from V and 2 from J, leaving 13 bases between them. The CDR3 covers 16 residues. In DNA form, the CDR3 reads TGTGCCAGCAGTTTAAGGTCCGGGCATGGCAATCAGCCCCAGCATTTT. Its protein product is CASSLRSGHGNQPQHF.

The chain couples TRBV12-5 to TRBJ2-6; TRBD1 aligns across 8 bases. CDR3 size: 16 residues. Unmatched junction bases numbered 1, after V lost 3 bases and J lost 0 bases. Germline assignment: CDR1 LGHNT and CDR2 FRNRAP. CDR3 sequence (DNA): TGTGCTAGTGGTTTAACAGGGGGCTCTGGGGCCAACGTCCTGACTTTC. Translated, it gives CASGLTGGSGANVLTF.

V is TRBV2 and J is TRBJ2-3; 8 bases match TRBD2. Germline CDR1 SNHLY, CDR2 FYNNEI. The V and J ends lost 6 bases and 5 bases, in that order; junction bases with no gene match: 13. The CDR3 runs to 16 residues. This CDR3 is CASRKEAGVGEDTQYF. The DNA for the CDR3 is TGTGCCAGCAGAAAGGAAGCGGGAGTCGGCGAAGATACGCAGTATTTT.

The chain is built from TRBV19 and TRBJ1-5, with D possibly matching TRBD1 (6 bases). The CDR3 contains 14 residues. V was trimmed by 5 bases and J by 9 bases, leaving 17 bases between them. CDR1 LNHDA and CDR2 SQIVND come from the germline V gene (reference sequence). The CDR3 region has the DNA TGTGCCAGTAGTGTTGTGGGACAATTAGGGCCCCAGCATTTT. Protein product: CASSVVGQLGPQHF.

The CDR3 loop is CASGGGGSGIAGELFF. The CDR3 bases are TGTGCCAGCGGAGGGGGTGGGTCCGGAATCGCCGGGGAGCTGTTTTTT. The chain couples TRBV28 to TRBJ2-2; either TRBD1 or TRBD2 may fit D (6 bases each). CDR3 length: 16 amino acids. From germline, CDR1 is MDHEN and CDR2 SYDVKM. V gave up 8 bases and J gave up 6 bases, with 22 bases separating them.

The V call is TRBV6-1, the J call TRBJ1-2; D is possibly TRBD1 (5 bases). V was pared by 3 bases and J by 5 bases, with 16 bases between. Germline V gene data show CDR1 as MNHNS and CDR2 as SASEGT. This CDR3 is built from 15 residues. The CDR3 loop reads CASSEQSGEGYGYTF. Here the CDR3 DNA reads TGTGCCAGCAGTGAGCAAAGCGGTGAGGGGTATGGCTACACCTTC.

The chain couples TRBV27 to TRBJ1-6; TRBD1 matches at 7 bases. From germline, CDR1 is MNHEY and CDR2 SMNVEV (reference sequence). This CDR3 comprises 16 residues. V shed 5 bases and J 9 bases; nucleotides not matched to a gene: 13. CDR3 residues: CASSQTTGVRSSPLHF. CDR3 DNA: TGTGCCAGCAGTCAAACCACAGGGGTCCGTTCTTCACCCCTCCACTTT.

J is TRBJ2-7 and V is TRBV14, with D uncertain. Trimming removed 6 bases at V and 3 bases at J, with 6 bases between. CDR1 and CDR2 from the germline V gene are SGHDN and FVKESK. The CDR3 spans 11 residues. This chain's CDR3 is CASSHYYEQYF. CDR3 nucleotides: TGTGCCAGCAGTCACTACTACGAGCAGTACTTC.